This record covers a single T cell receptor beta chain. Antigen specificity is unknown. Library preparation (for TCRbeta) was performed with unique molecular identifiers. TCRdb re-derived calls from the PCR reads in MiXCR, one entry per CDR3 protein. The table shows 700,000 to 850,000 distinct CDR3 sequences, with under 20% occurring only once. The CDR3 runs 15 residues. In germline, CDR1 is GTSNPN, CDR2 SVGIG (reference sequence). V lost 2 bases to trimming and J lost 3 bases, with 14 bases between them. The data are from a study of T-cell reconstitution after alpha-beta-depleted transplantation in children. Study-wide findings and caveats: Several hundred graft clones that had expanded were reportedly the source of alpha-beta T cells about two months after transplant. Diversity and T-cell counts at one year after transplant derived mostly from new T cells. Elevated TCRbeta diversity at day 60 was traced, in some patients, to surviving recipient T cells and thymic progenitors.

This chain uses TRBV30 with TRBJ1-5, with TRBD1 as a possible D gene (6 bases). This sequence originates from a male patient between 5 and 17 years old who had a stem cell transplant for acute lymphoblastic leukemia, so the T cells may come from the graft donor. Sequenced here: PBMCs, mostly from graft donor cells, sampled 360 days after TCRalphabeta/CD19-depleted stem cell transplant. As DNA, the CDR3 is TGTGCCTGGAGTCCAGGGACATCCGACAATCAGCCCCAGCATTTT. It specifies CAWSPGTSDNQPQHF.